This T cell receptor (beta chain) comes out of a study of shared clonotypes between healthy human individuals. Study results and caveats: Researchers sampled only blood; tissue repertoires likely differ. A reduction in generation probabilities was seen for non-shared clonotypes relative to those shared by all four donors. Few donors limited the genetic and exposure-history diversity represented.

Of note for this clone: Its antigen is not identified.

The CDR3 runs to 14 residues. V lost 7 bases to trimming and J lost 8 bases, with 20 bases between them. Germline V gives CDR1 WSHSY, CDR2 SAAADI. The naive CD8 population came from CD45RO-negative cells selected for CCR7, without terminally differentiated effector memory CD45RA+ cells. Assay: immunoSEQ multiplex PCR; the TCRdb copy retains only in-frame clones and omits some. The sample gives around 580,000 clones, 98% of which show up once; 0.3% is in the top ten. The V call is TRBV10-2, the J call TRBJ1-1; D not certain. This TCR was sampled from a man aged 30 to 39 in good health. Sequencing was carried out using naive CD8+ T cells sorted from blood. This CDR3 reads CASTEKLHSDEAFF. The DNA of the CDR3 is TGCGCCAGCACGGAGAAGCTTCATTCAGACGAAGCTTTCTTT.